This T cell receptor beta chain was profiled in a study of T and B cells in COVID-19 patients. Study summary: The recovered patients had mostly mild to moderate COVID-19 with outpatient management.

Germline V gene sequence: CDR1 LNHDA, CDR2 SQIVND (reference sequence). V shed 9 bases, J shed 5 bases, and the junction held 5 bases outside the gene matches. The CDR3 has 12 amino acids. Multiplex PCR with BIOMED2 TRB-A/B primer pools amplified TRB rearrangements. TCRdb re-called the multiplex PCR reads with MiXCR, one entry per CDR3 protein. Of 5,500 to 8,500 distinct CDR3 sequences listed, approximately 22% are singletons. TRB was amplified from about 250-500 ng of blood genomic DNA. The material sequenced was blood. The gene calls are TRBV19 and TRBJ2-7, with 9 bases fitting TRBD1. This sequence was found in a human donor who had recovered from COVID-19. The DNA of the CDR3 is TGTGCCAGCCGGGACAGGGCCCACGAGCAGTACTTC. It yields the protein CASRDRAHEQYF.